The 14 T cell receptor beta chains below all came from one sample that was sequenced in a study of cytomegalovirus exposure and HLA in healthy donors. Primers: 60 Vbeta forward and 13 Jbeta reverse. The table came from immunoSEQ multiplex PCR; TCRdb's copy has only in-frame clones and leaves some out. The sample has approximately 190,000 clones, 75% to 85% seen once; the top ten hold under 0.9%. Input material: PBMCs. These receptors were collected from a woman between 18 and 29 years old in good health and CMV-seronegative.

This clone was seen a handful of times. J is TRBJ2-7 and V is TRBV5-1; the D gene is possibly TRBD1 (5 bases). The CDR3 has 15 residues. From germline, CDR1 is SGHRS and CDR2 YFSETQ. V lost 0 bases, J lost 0 bases, and 10 bases lay in between. The CDR3 DNA is TGCGCCAGCAGCTTGGTTGTAGGGGACTCCTACGAGCAGTACTTC. This encodes CASSLVVGDSYEQYF.

The chain employs TRBV6-6 and TRBJ1-1; no definite D call. CDR1 and CDR2 from the germline V gene are MNHNY and SVGAGI (reference sequence). CDR3 size: 13 residues. Trimming removed 0 bases at V and 3 bases at J, with 5 bases between. In DNA, the CDR3 is TGTGCCAGCAGTTACTCTTCTTACACTGAAGCTTTCTTT. Its translation: CASSYSSYTEAFF.

The V and J genes are TRBV5-8 and TRBJ1-5; no clear D gene. V shed 5 bases and J shed 0 bases, with 18 bases lying between them. This CDR3 has 17 residues. Germline values: CDR1 SGHTS, CDR2 YDEGEE. This CDR3 reads CASRTWLQRNSNQPQHF. CDR3 DNA: TGTGCCAGCAGGACTTGGCTTCAGAGAAATAGCAATCAGCCCCAGCATTTT.

This chain links TRBV7-9 with TRBJ1-2; D unclear. CDR1 is SEHNR, CDR2 FQNEAQ, per germline (reference sequence). The CDR3 sequence is 15 residues long. Trimming removed 3 bases from V and 1 base from J, with 12 bases in between. The CDR3 loop reads CASSFAQTNNYGYTF. The CDR3, as DNA: TGTGCCAGCAGCTTTGCCCAGACAAATAACTATGGCTACACCTTC.

The chain couples TRBV7-8 to TRBJ1-1; a weak D match, TRBD1 (5 bases). The CDR3 contains 15 residues. The V and J ends lost 0 bases and 0 bases respectively, with 8 bases between them. Germline V gene lookup returns CDR1 SGHVS and CDR2 FQNEAQ. The CDR3 reads CASSLAETVNTEAFF. CDR3 coding DNA: TGTGCCAGCAGCTTAGCGGAGACAGTGAACACTGAAGCTTTCTTT.

V and J are TRBV9 and TRBJ1-1, with 8 bases that match TRBD1. V lost 4 bases and J lost 0; bases outside the gene matches: 14. The CDR3 is 18 residues long. CDR1 and CDR2 from the germline V gene are SGDLS and YYNGEE. CDR3 DNA sequence: TGTGCCAGCAGCCCGAAGTGGGGACAGGCAGCGATGAACACTGAAGCTTTCTTT. Translating it yields CASSPKWGQAAMNTEAFF.

The chain couples TRBV19 to TRBJ2-6, with 9 positions matching TRBD1. Trimming at V came to 5 bases and at J to 4 bases, leaving 12 bases not matched to a gene. CDR1 and CDR2 from the germline V gene are LNHDA and SQIVND (reference sequence). The CDR3 has 18 amino acids. The CDR3 reads CASSDRDRAITGANVLTF. The DNA for the CDR3 is TGTGCCAGTAGTGACCGGGACAGGGCTATAACCGGGGCCAACGTCCTGACTTTC. Filled out from reference TRBV19 and TRBJ2-6, the complete variable domain reads DGGITQSPKYLFRKEGQNVTLSCEQNLNHDAMYWYRQDPGQGLRLIYYSQIVNDFQKGDIAEGYSVSREKKESFPLTVTSAQKNPTAFYLCASSDRDRAITGANVLTFGAGSRLTVL.

This chain joins TRBV6-1 and TRBJ2-7; D gene uncertain. The germline gives CDR1 MNHNS, CDR2 SASEGT. The V end lost 4 bases, the J end lost 0 bases, and 7 bases lay between the germline ends. CDR3 size: 13 residues. CDR3 sequence reads: CASSVFNSYEQYF. CDR3 sequence (DNA): TGTGCCAGCAGTGTGTTCAACTCCTACGAGCAGTACTTC.

This sequence joins TRBV7-9 and TRBJ2-1, with D possibly being TRBD1 (6 bases). Germline lookup yields CDR1 SEHNR and CDR2 FQNEAQ (reference sequence). The germline V and J ends were trimmed by 1 base and 4 bases, with 11 bases remaining between them. The CDR3 spans 15 residues. CDR3 protein: CASSLGQGMYNEQFF. The CDR3 nucleotides read TGTGCCAGCAGCTTAGGGCAGGGGATGTACAATGAGCAGTTCTTC.

This clone was seen a single time. The rearrangement links TRBV5-1 to TRBJ1-2; TRBD1 aligns across 8 bases. Losses at the gene ends were 3 bases for V and 6 bases for J; bases not matched to a gene: 7. Germline V lookup: CDR1 SGHRS, CDR2 YFSETQ. The CDR3 loop spans 14 amino acids. For the CDR3, the DNA is TGCGCCAGCAGCTCACAGGGGGATAGGGATGGCTACACCTTC. Translating gives CASSSQGDRDGYTF.

V and J are TRBV19 and TRBJ2-1; 7 nucleotides line up with TRBD2. Looked up from germline, CDR1 is LNHDA and CDR2 is SQIVND (reference sequence). The CDR3 totals 18 residues. J gave up 7 bases and V 5 bases, and 20 bases lay outside the gene matches. The DNA of the CDR3 is TGTGCCAGTAGTCCCCGGGCGGGAGACTGGATATGGGTAAATGAGCAGTTCTTC. It is translated as CASSPRAGDWIWVNEQFF.

This clone was seen only a few times. The chain recombines TRBV9 with TRBJ1-3; D might be TRBD1 (6 bases). In germline, CDR1 is SGDLS, CDR2 YYNGEE. The V and J ends lost 3 bases and 2 bases respectively, with 18 bases between them. The CDR3 is 17 amino acids. The CDR3 region has the DNA TGTGCCAGCAGCGCTTTGTGGGGGGGCAAGACTGGAAACACCATATATTTT. It yields the protein CASSALWGGKTGNTIYF.

This CDR3 is CASSEQRDYLKHLYEQYF. Written as DNA, the CDR3 is TGCGCCAGCAGTGAGCAACGGGACTATCTCAAACACCTCTACGAGCAGTACTTC. This sequence joins TRBV10-2 and TRBJ2-7, with TRBD2 identical over 7 bases. Looked up from germline, CDR1 is WSHSY and CDR2 is SAAADI. Losses at the gene ends were 2 bases for V and 3 bases for J; bases not matched to a gene: 16. The CDR3 contains 18 residues.

The chain is built from TRBV27 and TRBJ1-1, with a possible D match to TRBD1 (5 bases). Germline assignment: CDR1 MNHEY and CDR2 SMNVEV (reference sequence). This CDR3 comprises 15 residues. Deletions cut 5 bases from V and 0 bases from J, with 13 bases between. The CDR3 sequence: CASSPMGGMNTEAFF. CDR3 coding DNA: TGTGCCAGCAGTCCTATGGGGGGGATGAACACTGAAGCTTTCTTT.